The 4 T cell receptor beta chains below come from one sample, sequenced in a study of T cells expressing NK-cell markers. Each CDR3 protein gets one entry in TCRdb, which reprocessed the 5' RACE reads and gives no DNA. Its listing shows around 470,000 distinct CDR3 sequences. Sequenced material: blood T cells: a sorted CD56 or NKG2C T cell subset, CD4+ or CD8+ T cells, or bulk PBMC T cells (not recorded which). These receptors originate from a woman aged 45-59 years in good health.

This rearrangement joins TRBV5-1 to TRBJ2-1; the D gene TCRdb calls, TRBD2, cannot be checked with no DNA. The CDR3 runs to 14 residues. The germline gives CDR1 SGHRS, CDR2 YFSETQ. CDR3 protein: CASSQGLAGNEQFF.

V and J are TRBV6-2 or TRBV6-3 and TRBJ2-1; TCRdb names TRBD2, which stays unverified in the absence of DNA. CDR1 MNHEY and CDR2 SVGEGT come from the germline V gene. This CDR3 spans 15 amino acids. This CDR3 reads CASLAGGGSYNEQFF.

The chain has TRBV20-1 and TRBJ2-2; the TCRdb D gene call, TRBD2, has no DNA to confirm it. This CDR3 has 17 amino acids. In germline, CDR1 is DFQATT, CDR2 SNEGSKA (reference sequence). The CDR3 region is CSARATSGRGNTGELFF.

The chain has TRBV20-1 and TRBJ2-5; TCRdb's assignment of TRBD1 cannot be checked, as there is no DNA. This CDR3 is 12 amino acids long. Germline loops: CDR1 DFQATT, CDR2 SNEGSKA (reference sequence). Here the CDR3 reads CSGQGVGETQYF.